This T cell receptor beta chain originates from a study of T cell repertoires in cytomegalovirus infection. Study at large: Indicated by public TCR beta signatures were CMV infection and matching HLA type. Findings of the study overall: The ex vivo response was dominated by HLA-C-restricted CMV-specific TCR beta clonotypes. Public TCR beta family frequency separated CMV-and-HLA carriers, including in an independent cohort.

One entry per CDR3 protein, called by TCRdb with MiXCR from the reads. The sample holds 900,000 to 950,000 distinct CDR3 sequences; 30% to 40% are singletons and the top ten take over 10%. The V end lost 6 bases, the J end lost 4 bases, and 12 bases lay between the germline ends. Germline V gene sequence: CDR1 MNHEY, CDR2 SMNVEV (reference sequence). The CDR3 extends over 13 amino acids. This clonotype came up many times. Its specificity is unknown. This TCR derives from a human donor in good health (CMV status not recorded). Some clones in this sample may be carry-over from other donors' samples. V and J are TRBV27 and TRBJ1-1, with D tentatively TRBD1 (5 bases). The sample was cultured CD8+ T cells from PBMCs, taken from culture after CMV antigen stimulation. The CDR3 DNA reads TGTGCCAGCAGCTTCAGTGGGGGCACTGAAGCTTTCTTT. This encodes CASSFSGGTEAFF.